These 12 T cell receptor beta chains were sequenced from one sample in a study of technical replicates of blood from a few donors (dated by TCRdb to 2016 to 2017). Libraries came from the immunoSEQ multiplex PCR assay. In TCRdb, the immuneACCESS table is reduced to in-frame sequences with V and J assigned. These tables do not hold every clone; where another copy was compared, an unresolved V gene accounts for under half, and the others remain unexplained. The sample records tens of thousands of clones, 98% of which are singletons. Of the sample, approximately 0.15% is held by the ten largest clones. What was sequenced was T cells isolated from PBMCs. Receptor source: a human donor in good health.

The rearrangement uses TRBV4-1 and TRBJ2-7; 9 bases line up with TRBD2. Trimming took 3 bases from V and 0 from J; bases not matched to a gene: 6. CDR1 MGHRA and CDR2 YSYEKL come from the germline V gene. This CDR3 has 16 residues. CDR3 nucleotide sequence: TGCGCCAGCAGCCATCCTAGCGGGATGGGCTCCTACGAGCAGTACTTC. It yields the protein CASSHPSGMGSYEQYF.

Note on this clone: This specimen includes other DNA sequences encoding the same CDR3. This chain connects TRBV5-6 to TRBJ1-2; D not certain. Deletions cut 2 bases from V and 8 bases from J, with 10 bases between. The germline V gene encodes CDR1 SGHDT and CDR2 YYEEEE. The CDR3 sequence is 12 residues long. The CDR3 nucleotides are TGTGCCAGCAGCTTAAGTTTGGGCGGCTACACCTTC. Its protein product is CASSLSLGGYTF.

This chain connects TRBV5-4 to TRBJ1-4; no definite D call. The CDR3 consists of 12 residues. The germline CDR1 and CDR2 sequences are SGHNT and YYREEE (reference sequence). V shed 0 bases and J shed 7 bases, with 4 bases lying between them. CDR3 in amino acids: CASSLASEKLFF. The CDR3 DNA follows: TGTGCCAGCAGCTTGGCTTCTGAAAAACTGTTTTTT.

V gene TRBV6-5 combines with J gene TRBJ2-3; 7 bases agree with TRBD1. CDR3 size: 15 residues. CDR1 and CDR2 from the germline V gene are MNHEY and SVGAGI. J gave up 0 bases and V 2 bases, and 2 bases lay outside the gene matches. Written as DNA, the CDR3 is TGTGCCAGCAGTTACAGGGGGCCAAGCACAGATACGCAGTATTTT. Translation gives CASSYRGPSTDTQYF.

The V and J genes are TRBV7-8 and TRBJ1-2; 8 bases are a match to TRBD1. Germline CDR1 is SGHVS and CDR2 is FQNEAQ. This CDR3 spans 15 amino acids. V trimming: 5 bases; J trimming: 3 bases; junction bases outside the gene matches: 8. The CDR3 region has the DNA TGTGCCAGCAGCACCCCAGGGGGCAAAGACTATGGCTACACCTTC. Its translation is CASSTPGGKDYGYTF. The whole variable domain, remainder taken from reference TRBV7-8 and TRBJ1-2, is GAGVSQSPRYKVAKRGQDVALRCDPISGHVSLFWYQQALGQGPEFLTYFQNEAQLDKSGLPSDRFFAERPEGSVSTLKIQRTQQEDSAVYLCASSTPGGKDYGYTFGSGTRLTVV.

The CDR3 sequence: CAWSVPGDSGNTIYF. The CDR3 coding sequence is TGTGCCTGGAGTGTACCCGGAGACTCTGGAAACACCATATATTTT. This chain connects TRBV30 to TRBJ1-3; unclear D gene. This CDR3 has 15 amino acids. Trimming pared 0 bases from V and 0 bases from J, leaving 9 bases between. Germline CDR1 reads GTSNPN; CDR2 reads SVGIG (reference sequence).

The V and J genes are TRBV4-1 and TRBJ2-2, with D maybe TRBD1 (5 bases). The V end was cut by 9 bases, the J end by 4 bases, with 12 bases between. The CDR3 has 13 residues. From germline, CDR1 is MGHRA and CDR2 YSYEKL. DNA of the CDR3: TGCGCCAGTAGGGGTATGGCCACCGGGGAGCTGTTTTTT. Its protein product is CASRGMATGELFF.

This chain joins TRBV5-4 and TRBJ1-1; no clear D. CDR1 and CDR2 from the germline V gene are SGHNT and YYREEE (reference sequence). Trimming took 0 bases from V and 0 from J, leaving 9 bases between them. The CDR3 has 15 amino acids. CDR3 amino acids: CASSLDSKMNTEAFF. The DNA of the CDR3 is TGTGCCAGCAGCTTGGACAGTAAGATGAACACTGAAGCTTTCTTT.

As to this clone: The junction departs from germline at one end; a sequencing error may be responsible. This rearrangement joins TRBV2 to TRBJ2-3; 7 positions match TRBD2. The germline V gene encodes CDR1 SNHLY and CDR2 FYNNEI. This CDR3 comprises 16 residues. The CDR3 loop is CACSNLAVYNTDTQYF. The CDR3 DNA sequence: TGTGCCTGCAGCAACCTAGCGGTTTACAACACAGATACGCAGTATTTT. Full variable domain (outside the CDR3, taken from reference TRBV2 and TRBJ2-3): EPEVTQTPSHQVTQMGQEVILRCVPISNHLYFYWYRQILGQKVEFLVSFYNNEISEKSEIFDDQFSVERPDGSNFTLKIRSTKLEDSAMYFCACSNLAVYNTDTQYFGPGTRLTVL.

This clone was detected once. The V gene is TRBV27, the J gene TRBJ2-3; D is undetermined. This CDR3 has 11 residues. The V end lost 8 bases, the J end lost 5 bases, and 8 bases lay between the germline ends. Germline V gives CDR1 MNHEY, CDR2 SMNVEV (reference sequence). The CDR3 spells CASRRGDTQYF. As DNA, the CDR3 is TGTGCCAGCCGACGCGGAGATACGCAGTATTTT.

The chain is built from TRBV6-5 and TRBJ1-2; D perhaps matches TRBD1 (6 bases). This CDR3 comprises 12 residues. Germline lookup yields CDR1 MNHEY and CDR2 SVGAGI. V dropped 6 bases and J dropped 7 bases, with 12 bases sitting between them. The CDR3 loop is CASREDSFGYTF. The CDR3 nucleotides are TGTGCCAGCAGAGAGGACAGTTTTGGCTACACCTTC.

The V gene is TRBV7-9, the J gene TRBJ1-1, with D hard to call. In germline, CDR1 is SEHNR, CDR2 FQNEAQ (reference sequence). Trimming cost V 1 base and J 7 bases, with 13 bases left between them. The CDR3 has 14 residues. The CDR3 spells CASSLEPVRSEAFF. Written as DNA, the CDR3 is TGTGCCAGCAGCTTAGAGCCGGTTAGGAGTGAAGCTTTCTTT.